A selection of T cell receptor beta chains follows, all from one sample in a study of radiation and T cells in renal cell carcinoma. Clones were read by immunoSEQ multiplex PCR, and TCRdb kept only the in-frame ones, dropping some. Of about 150,000 clones in the sample, 88% were seen once. Sequenced here: blood, sampled from a patient whose treatment included radiotherapy and nephrectomy. The receptors come from a woman aged 70 to 79 with renal cell carcinoma. Each CDR3 is given with its conserved first and last residue. Each record gives: CDR3 length, V gene, D gene, J gene, clone size, CDR3 DNA, CDR3 protein. D genes are given only for firm matches. Clone size appears in some rows only: once, few, many, or a class for an expanded clone.

12	TRBV5-4	NA	TRBJ1-6	few	TGTGCCAGCAGCTTGGGGGACGCAGCCCTCCACTTT	CASSLGDAALHF
14	TRBV7-3	NA	TRBJ1-1	NA	TGTGCCAGCAGCCCGGGGAGGGGCAACACTGAAGCTTTCTTT	CASSPGRGNTEAFF
12	TRBV19	NA	TRBJ1-1	NA	TGTGCCAGTCAGGGACAGAACACTGAAGCTTTCTTT	CASQGQNTEAFF
12	TRBV6-1	NA	TRBJ2-7	NA	TGTGCCAGCGAAGTCAGGGGCTTCGAGCAGTACTTC	CASEVRGFEQYF
13	TRBV11-3	NA	TRBJ1-6	few	TGTGCCAGCAGCTCGCCTCCAACATCACCCCTCCACTTT	CASSSPPTSPLHF
14	TRBV5-1	TRBD1	TRBJ1-4	NA	TGCGCCAGCAGCTTGGAAGGGGGCGTTGAAAAACTGTTTTTT	CASSLEGGVEKLFF
15	TRBV7-8	TRBD1	TRBJ1-1	NA	TGTGCCAGCAGCTTTTACAGGGGGTGGGACACTGAAGCTTTCTTT	CASSFYRGWDTEAFF
16	TRBV15	TRBD2	TRBJ2-1	NA	TGTGCCACCAGCAGAGGGACTAGCGGGGAGTACAATGAGCAGTTCTTC	CATSRGTSGEYNEQFF
15	TRBV10-2	NA	TRBJ1-5	NA	TGCGCCAGCAGTGAGTCGGGATCAGTCAATCAGCCCCAGCATTTT	CASSESGSVNQPQHF
15	TRBV7-7	NA	TRBJ2-7	NA	TGTGCTAGCAGCCGCGGGGGCGGCAGGGGCAACGAGCAGTACTTC	CASSRGGGRGNEQYF
13	TRBV18	NA	TRBJ1-2	NA	TGTGCCAGCTCACCATCCCCAGACTATGGCTACACCTTC	CASSPSPDYGYTF
16	TRBV27	TRBD1	TRBJ1-1	NA	TGTGCCAGCAGTAACCGGAAGACAGGGCAGAACACTGAAGCTTTCTTT	CASSNRKTGQNTEAFF
17	TRBV7-2	TRBD2	TRBJ2-3	NA	TGTGCCAGCAGCCCCCCGGGCGGGGCGGGGGGGGCAGATACGCAGTATTTT	CASSPPGGAGGADTQYF
13	TRBV12-5	NA	TRBJ1-1	NA	TGTGCTAGTGGTTTGACCCCCTCGGGTGAAGCTTTCTTT	CASGLTPSGEAFF
14	TRBV5-4	NA	TRBJ1-2	NA	TGTGCCAGCAGCTTGGGTATAGATAACTATGGCTACACCTTC	CASSLGIDNYGYTF
11	TRBV7-2	NA	TRBJ1-1	NA	TGTGCCAGCAGCGTGAACACTGAAGCTTTCTTT	CASSVNTEAFF
12	TRBV7-2	NA	TRBJ2-7	NA	TGTGCCAGCAGCTTAGACAACTACGAGCAGTACTTC	CASSLDNYEQYF
14	TRBV6-5	NA	TRBJ1-1	once	TGTGCCAGCAGTTCCGACGGTAGGAACACTGAAGCTTTCTTT	CASSSDGRNTEAFF
13	TRBV15	NA	TRBJ2-2	NA	TGTGCCACCAGCAGAAGCCACACCGGGGAGCTGTTTTTT	CATSRSHTGELFF
15	TRBV5-5	TRBD2	TRBJ2-1	NA	TGTGCCAGCAGCCAAACTAGCGGGCAAATTAATGAGCAGTTCTTC	CASSQTSGQINEQFF
13	TRBV12-5	NA	TRBJ1-1	NA	TGTGCTAGTGGTGGGACAAGGAACACTGAAGCTTTCTTT	CASGGTRNTEAFF
15	TRBV19	TRBD1	TRBJ1-4	NA	TGTGCCAGTAGTACACCGGGACAGGGGCATGAAAAACTGTTTTTT	CASSTPGQGHEKLFF
14	TRBV6-1	NA	TRBJ1-5	NA	TGTGCCAGCAGTGCCCAGGGTCAGAATCAGCCCCAGCATTTT	CASSAQGQNQPQHF
13	TRBV29-1	NA	TRBJ2-7	NA	TGCAGCGTTGGTCAGGCGAGCTCCTACGAGCAGTACTTC	CSVGQASSYEQYF
16	TRBV4-3	NA	TRBJ2-1	once	TGCGCCAGCAGCCAAGATACGGGGAGCTCCTACAATGAGCAGTTCTTC	CASSQDTGSSYNEQFF
14	TRBV7-2	NA	TRBJ2-5	NA	TGTGCCAGCAGCTTAGATCAGGGAGGCGAGACCCAGTACTTC	CASSLDQGGETQYF
17	TRBV14	NA	TRBJ2-1	NA	TGTGCCAGCAGCCGCGCCCTCGTCCTCGGACGGTACAATGAGCAGTTCTTC	CASSRALVLGRYNEQFF
14	TRBV7-9	TRBD2	TRBJ2-1	NA	TGTGCCAGCCGAACTAGCGGGGGGGCCAATGAGCAGTTCTTC	CASRTSGGANEQFF
14	TRBV19	TRBD1	TRBJ1-1	few	TGTGCCAGTAGCACAGCACAGGGGGCCGTGGAAGCTTTCTTT	CASSTAQGAVEAFF
15	TRBV4-2	TRBD1	TRBJ2-3	NA	TGTGCCAGCAGCCAAGATTCCCAAGGACAGGGTTCGCAGTATTTT	CASSQDSQGQGSQYF
15	TRBV5-1	NA	TRBJ1-5	NA	TGCGCCAGCAGCTTGAGTGGGGGCTCAGGCCAGCCCCAGCATTTT	CASSLSGGSGQPQHF
15	TRBV19	TRBD2	TRBJ2-3	NA	TGTGCCAGTAGTGCTAGCGGGAGCGGCACAGATACGCAGTATTTT	CASSASGSGTDTQYF
14	TRBV6-5	NA	TRBJ2-1	NA	TGTGCCAGCAACAGCAGGGAAACCTACAATGAGCAGTTCTTC	CASNSRETYNEQFF
15	TRBV28	NA	TRBJ1-5	once	TGTGCCAGCCAATGGGGAGACAGGTCCAATCAGCCCCAGCATTTT	CASQWGDRSNQPQHF
12	TRBV9	NA	TRBJ2-3	NA	TGTGCCAGCAGCGCCGTCGGAGATACGCAGTATTTT	CASSAVGDTQYF
16	TRBV30	NA	TRBJ1-4	NA	TGTGCCGGAACCTTAGGGGGTCAGGCGACTAATGAAAAACTGTTTTTT	CAGTLGGQATNEKLFF
16	TRBV6-6	TRBD2	TRBJ2-6	NA	TGTGCCAGCAGTTGGGGAAGCGGGGGACGGGCCAACGTCCTGACTTTC	CASSWGSGGRANVLTF
14	TRBV7-2	NA	TRBJ2-7	NA	TGTGCCAGCAGCCCTGACCAGAGGGTCTACGAGCAGTACTTC	CASSPDQRVYEQYF
16	TRBV9	TRBD1	TRBJ2-7	once	TGTGCCACCTCGAGCCCCCCGGGCAGGGGGCTGGGCGAGCAGTACTTC	CATSSPPGRGLGEQYF
11	TRBV20-1	NA	TRBJ1-1	NA	TGCAGTAGGGGGATGAACACTGAAGCTTTCTTT	CSRGMNTEAFF
13	TRBV5-1	NA	TRBJ2-2	NA	TGCGCCAGCAGGAGAGAAAACACCGGGGAGCTGTTTTTT	CASRRENTGELFF
18	TRBV7-8	TRBD1	TRBJ1-5	NA	TGTGCCAGCAGCTTAAGGGGTGGACAGGGGGTTGGCAATCAGCCCCAGCATTTT	CASSLRGGQGVGNQPQHF
12	TRBV28	NA	TRBJ2-1	NA	TGTGCCCTTGGGGGGCCGTTCAATGAGCAGTTCTTC	CALGGPFNEQFF
17	TRBV5-6	TRBD1	TRBJ1-1	NA	TGTGCCAGCAGTTATGGACAGGGTTTAAGGATGAACACTGAAGCTTTCTTT	CASSYGQGLRMNTEAFF
13	TRBV2	NA	TRBJ1-1	NA	TGTGCCAGCAGGCCCCTGATGAACACTGAAGCTTTCTTT	CASRPLMNTEAFF
12	TRBV2	NA	TRBJ1-2	NA	TGTGCCAGCAGTGAAGTTCCGACTGGCTACACCTTC	CASSEVPTGYTF
15	TRBV7-2	TRBD2	TRBJ2-7	NA	TGTGCCAGCAGCTTAGTAGCGGGGTACTCCTACGAGCAGTACTTC	CASSLVAGYSYEQYF
15	TRBV5-1	TRBD1	TRBJ2-2	once	TGCGCCAGCAGCAAAGACAGGGGAGGTTTCCGGGAGCTGTTTTTT	CASSKDRGGFRELFF
18	TRBV4-3	TRBD2	TRBJ2-2	NA	TGCGCCAGCAGCCAAGCCTTTCAAGCGGGGGGAAACACCGGGGAGCTGTTTTTT	CASSQAFQAGGNTGELFF
14	TRBV6-1	NA	TRBJ2-7	once	TGTGCCAGCACCCAAGGGGACTCGTACTACGAGCAGTACTTC	CASTQGDSYYEQYF
17	TRBV7-8	NA	TRBJ1-5	NA	TGTGCCAGCAGCTCACATGGCAGCCAAAATAGCAATCAGCCCCAGCATTTT	CASSSHGSQNSNQPQHF
13	TRBV30	TRBD1	TRBJ2-7	NA	TGTGCCTGGAGTCCAGGGGGCCCCTACGAGCAGTACTTC	CAWSPGGPYEQYF
16	TRBV19	TRBD2	TRBJ2-5	NA	TGTGCCAGTAGCTCGACTAGCGGGGGCCGGCGGGAGACCCAGTACTTC	CASSSTSGGRRETQYF